This TCR beta chain was identified during a study of identical twins. Unique molecular identifiers were in the cDNA, with template-switch universal primer binding. In TCRdb, the 5' RACE reads were re-called with MiXCR into one record per CDR3 protein. The table lists 420,000 or so distinct CDR3 sequences, around 18% of them singletons. This clonotype was counted only a few times. Antigen specificity is unknown. The CDR3 sequence is 12 residues long. Germline V gene lookup returns CDR1 SEHNR and CDR2 FQNEAQ (reference sequence). V was cut by 10 bases and J by 1 base, with 10 bases left in between. The study's findings and limits: Weaker excess twin sharing was seen among beta out-of-frame sequences. It was out-of-frame TCR alpha sharing in monozygotic twins that models underestimated.

This sequence was found in a man in his fifties or sixties in good health. Sequencing was carried out using naive T cells sorted from blood. The chain is built from TRBV7-9 and TRBJ1-1; D is unclear. The CDR3 bases are TGTGCCACTCATAAAGGGAACACTGAAGCTTTCTTT. Translating gives CATHKGNTEAFF.